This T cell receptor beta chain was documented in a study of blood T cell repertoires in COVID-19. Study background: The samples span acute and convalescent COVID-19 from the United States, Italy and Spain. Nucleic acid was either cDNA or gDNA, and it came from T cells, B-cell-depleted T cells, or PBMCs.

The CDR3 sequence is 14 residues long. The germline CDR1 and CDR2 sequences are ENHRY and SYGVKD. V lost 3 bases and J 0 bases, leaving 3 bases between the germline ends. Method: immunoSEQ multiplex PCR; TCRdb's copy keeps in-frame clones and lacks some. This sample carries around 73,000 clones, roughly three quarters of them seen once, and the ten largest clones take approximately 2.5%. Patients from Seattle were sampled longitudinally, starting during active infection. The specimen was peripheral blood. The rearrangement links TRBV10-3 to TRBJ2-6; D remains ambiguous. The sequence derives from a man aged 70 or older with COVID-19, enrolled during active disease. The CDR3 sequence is CAISDNSGANVLTF. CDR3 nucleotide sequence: TGTGCCATCAGTGACAACTCTGGGGCCAACGTCCTGACTTTC.